The 27 T cell receptor beta chains below come from one sample, sequenced in a study of T cells in Graves' hyperthyroidism and ophthalmopathy. TCR beta CDR3 regions were amplified from RNA transcripts. HTBI primers were employed in a first-round RT-PCR of the TCR CDR3. TCRdb ran MiXCR on the multiplex PCR reads and lists one entry per CDR3 protein. The profile shows 300,000 to 450,000 distinct CDR3 sequences, roughly 14% of them singletons. Material: blood. Receptors originate from a woman between 25 and 40 years old with Graves' ophthalmopathy.

Many counts were recorded for this clonotype. This chain joins TRBV2 and TRBJ2-7, with TRBD1 matching 11 bases. With V trimmed by 7 bases and J by 3 bases, 5 bases remained unmatched. Germline loops: CDR1 SNHLY, CDR2 FYNNEI. The CDR3 extends over 14 amino acids. CDR3 in amino acids: CASKTGTGGYEQYF. Here the CDR3 DNA reads TGTGCCAGCAAGACCGGGACAGGGGGCTACGAGCAGTACTTC. The full variable domain, in which reference TRBV2 and TRBJ2-7 provide the parts outside the CDR3, is EPEVTQTPSHQVTQMGQEVILRCVPISNHLYFYWYRQILGQKVEFLVSFYNNEISEKSEIFDDQFSVERPDGSNFTLKIRSTKLEDSAMYFCASKTGTGGYEQYFGPGTRLTVT.

At least ten counts were recorded for this clonotype. The rearrangement joins TRBV5-5 to TRBJ2-5; TRBD2 agrees at 11 bases. Germline V CDR1 and CDR2: SGHKS, YYEKEE (reference sequence). The CDR3 totals 15 residues. V gave up 5 bases and J gave up 4 bases; unmatched junction bases: 7. The chain's CDR3 is CASRIAGGFSETQYF. For the CDR3, the DNA is TGTGCCAGCAGAATAGCGGGGGGGTTTTCAGAGACCCAGTACTTC.

This clonotype was observed a few times. J is TRBJ2-7 and V is TRBV7-2; 10 bases match TRBD2. Germline loops: CDR1 SGHTA, CDR2 FQGNSA. The J segment lost 3 bases and the V segment lost 5 bases, leaving 16 bases of the junction unmatched. The length of the CDR3 is 18 residues. Here the CDR3 reads CASSILAGSDVSVYEQYF. CDR3 bases: TGTGCCAGCAGCATACTAGCGGGGAGCGATGTTAGTGTCTACGAGCAGTACTTC.

This clonotype appeared many times. DNA of the CDR3: TGTGCCAGCAGTTTAAAAGGGGACAGGACCCCCTTTCAAAATCAGCCCCAGCATTTT. Encoded protein: CASSLKGDRTPFQNQPQHF. The chain links TRBV6-9 to TRBJ1-5; 8 bases are a match to TRBD1. Germline lookup yields CDR1 MNHGY and CDR2 SVAAGI. After removal of 4 bases from V and 4 bases from J, the junction contained 18 bases not matched to a gene. CDR3 size: 19 residues.

This chain links TRBV15 with TRBJ2-7, with D possibly being TRBD1 (5 bases). Germline V gene lookup returns CDR1 LNHNV and CDR2 YYDKDF (reference sequence). Trimming left V 0 bases short and J 5 bases short, with 8 bases between. The CDR3 covers 13 residues. CDR3 protein: CATSRDLGDEQYF. In DNA, the CDR3 is TGTGCCACCAGCAGAGATCTAGGGGACGAGCAGTACTTC.

At least ten counts were recorded for this clonotype. The CDR3 loop is CASSYPGAQPQHF. CDR3 DNA: TGTGCCAGCAGTTATCCAGGGGCACAGCCCCAGCATTTT. The chain employs TRBV28 and TRBJ1-5; weak D call: TRBD1 (6 bases). This CDR3 comprises 13 residues. CDR1 and CDR2 from the germline V gene are MDHEN and SYDVKM. V dropped 4 bases and J dropped 7 bases, with 11 bases sitting between them. The full variable domain, in which reference TRBV28 and TRBJ1-5 provide the parts outside the CDR3, is DVKVTQSSRYLVKRTGEKVFLECVQDMDHENMFWYRQDPGLGLRLIYFSYDVKMKEKGDIPEGYSVSREKKERFSLILESASTNQTSMYLCASSYPGAQPQHFGDGTRLSIL.

This clonotype has a count of ten or more. V usage is TRBV14 and J usage is TRBJ2-7; tentatively, D is TRBD1 (6 bases). Trimming shortened V by 0 bases and J by 3 bases, and 12 bases separated the two germline ends. The CDR3 is 15 residues long. The germline CDR1 and CDR2 sequences are SGHDN and FVKESK. CDR3 DNA sequence: TGTGCCAGCAGCCAAGAGAGTACAGGGTACTACGAGCAGTACTTC. Protein product: CASSQESTGYYEQYF. The complete variable domain, with remaining parts taken from reference TRBV14 and TRBJ2-7, reads EAGVTQFPSHSVIEKGQTVTLRCDPISGHDNLYWYRRVMGKEIKFLLHFVKESKQDESGMPNNRFLAERTGGTYSTLKVQPAELEDSGVYFCASSQESTGYYEQYFGPGTRLTVT.

This clonotype was detected only a few times. One junction end disagrees with the germline gene, perhaps due to a read error. The chain joins TRBV7-7 to TRBJ2-1; 7 nucleotides align to TRBD1. The CDR3 has 15 residues. Germline CDR1 is SSHAT and CDR2 is FNYEAQ (reference sequence). The CDR3 region is CASSPRGGASDEQFF. The CDR3, as DNA: TGTGCTAGCAGCCCCAGAGGGGGCGCATCGGATGAGCAGTTCTTC. Full variable domain (missing parts from reference TRBV7-7 and TRBJ2-1): GAGVSQSPRYKVTKRGQDVTLRCDPISSHATLYWYQQALGQGPEFLTYFNYEAQPDKSGLPSDRFSAERPEGSISTLTIQRTEQRDSAMYRCASSPRGGASDEQFFGPGTRLTVL.

The J gene is TRBJ2-3, the V gene TRBV7-9, with TRBD2 matching 9 bases. Germline assignment: CDR1 SEHNR and CDR2 FQNEAQ (reference sequence). V was pared by 5 bases and J by 2 bases, with 5 bases of the junction left unmatched. The CDR3 runs to 15 residues. In nucleotides, the CDR3 is TGTGCCAGCAGCAATAGCGGGGGAAACACAGATACGCAGTATTTT. The encoded protein is CASSNSGGNTDTQYF.

A word on this clonotype: A much larger clone differs from this one at a single base, so this may be a read error. The J gene is TRBJ2-5, the V gene TRBV6-1, with 7 bases identical to TRBD1. The CDR3 spans 13 residues. Germline lookup yields CDR1 MNHNS and CDR2 SASEGT. Trimming removed 4 bases from V and 7 bases from J; junction bases left unmatched: 6. CDR3 residues: CASSAQGSGTQYF. The CDR3 bases are TGTGCCAGCAGTGCACAGGGGAGCGGGACCCAGTACTTC.

The chain has TRBV5-1 and TRBJ2-1, with 8 bases identical to TRBD1. CDR1 and CDR2 from the germline V gene are SGHRS and YFSETQ. The CDR3 runs 16 residues. V lost 4 bases, J lost 1 base, and 7 bases stayed unmatched. The CDR3, as DNA: TGCGCCAGCAGCGGGCCCGGGACAGGTTCCTACAATGAGCAGTTCTTC. Its translation is CASSGPGTGSYNEQFF.

This clonotype was recorded at least ten times. The CDR3, as DNA: TGCAGCGTTGAGGGGGCGCGCGGTCAGCCCCAGCATTTT. Its protein is CSVEGARGQPQHF. The chain carries TRBV29-1 and TRBJ1-5; D possibly corresponds to TRBD1 (6 bases). Germline V gene data show CDR1 as SQVTM and CDR2 as ANQGSEA. This CDR3 spans 13 amino acids. V was clipped by 3 bases and J by 6 bases, with 12 bases between them.

J is TRBJ2-2 and V is TRBV12-5; D call uncertain. Per germline, CDR1 LGHNT and CDR2 FRNRAP. V was clipped by 5 bases and J by 3 bases, with 4 bases between them. This CDR3 is built from 12 residues. In DNA, the CDR3 is TGTGCTAGTGGTACCTACACCGGGGAGCTGTTTTTT. This codes for CASGTYTGELFF.

This clonotype occurred many times. This chain connects TRBV20-1 to TRBJ2-1, with 11 positions matching TRBD1. Per the germline V gene, CDR1 is DFQATT and CDR2 is SNEGSKA (reference sequence). V dropped 6 bases and J dropped 3; count of bases not matched to a gene: 10. The CDR3 is made up of 16 amino acids. The CDR3 DNA follows: TGCAGTGCCCCGAATCCGGGACAGGGGGTCTACAATGAGCAGTTCTTC. It is translated as CSAPNPGQGVYNEQFF.

This clonotype was recorded at least ten times. This sequence joins TRBV9 and TRBJ1-1; TRBD1 agrees at 10 bases. CDR1 and CDR2 (germline): SGDLS, YYNGEE. Losses at the gene ends were 0 bases for V and 4 bases for J; bases not matched to a gene: 18. CDR3 length equals 20 residues. In DNA form, the CDR3 reads TGTGCCAGCAGCGTAGCCCATCCTCCGGTGGGACAGGGGTGCGTCACTGAAGCTTTCTTT. Translation gives CASSVAHPPVGQGCVTEAFF.

This clonotype has ten or more counts. V usage is TRBV5-1 and J usage is TRBJ1-2, with 8 nucleotides matching TRBD1. Trimming at V came to 4 bases and at J to 7 bases, leaving 6 bases not matched to a gene. In germline, CDR1 is SGHRS, CDR2 YFSETQ. The CDR3 totals 13 residues. This CDR3 is CASSTGQVGGYTF. The CDR3 bases are TGCGCCAGCAGCACGGGACAGGTCGGTGGCTACACCTTC.

This clonotype came up many times. The rearrangement uses TRBV11-2 and TRBJ2-5, with D possibly being TRBD2 (5 bases). This CDR3 comprises 19 residues. Germline CDR1 is SGHAT and CDR2 is FQNNGV. V was cut by 5 bases and J by 1 base, with 26 bases left in between. The CDR3 spells CASSPYDPELGNLQETQYF. In DNA, the CDR3 is TGTGCCAGCAGCCCGTACGATCCTGAACTAGGTAACCTCCAAGAGACCCAGTACTTC. Full variable domain (missing parts from reference TRBV11-2 and TRBJ2-5): EAGVAQSPRYKIIEKRQSVAFWCNPISGHATLYWYQQILGQGPKLLIQFQNNGVVDDSQLPKDRFSAERLKGVDSTLKIQPAKLEDSAVYLCASSPYDPELGNLQETQYFGPGTRLLVL.

In its sample, this clonotype was seen many times. This rearrangement joins TRBV11-2 to TRBJ2-1, with a tentative D call TRBD2 (7 bases). This CDR3 has 15 amino acids. V was pared by 2 bases and J by 7 bases, with 15 bases between. From germline, CDR1 is SGHAT and CDR2 FQNNGV. In nucleotides, the CDR3 is TGTGCCAGCAGCTTAATCGGGGGGCTCGGGAATGAGCAGTTCTTC. It translates to CASSLIGGLGNEQFF.

The chain uses TRBV6-1 and TRBJ2-7; D is undetermined. The CDR3 has 14 amino acids. The germline V gene encodes CDR1 MNHNS and CDR2 SASEGT. Trimming shortened V by 4 bases and J by 0 bases, and 10 bases separated the two germline ends. In nucleotides, the CDR3 is TGTGCCAGCAGTGGGTGGACGGTCTCCTACGAGCAGTACTTC. Translation: CASSGWTVSYEQYF.

There are many counts of this clonotype. The chain combines TRBV7-9 with TRBJ1-1, with 8 bases lining up with TRBD1. Per germline, CDR1 SEHNR and CDR2 FQNEAQ (reference sequence). Germline trimming cut 7 bases from V and 3 bases from J; bases unmatched to any gene: 1. The CDR3 contains 12 residues. The CDR3 is CASTGGYTEAFF. In nucleotides, the CDR3 is TGTGCCAGCACAGGGGGCTACACTGAAGCTTTCTTT.

This clonotype was observed a handful of times. The chain links TRBV5-5 to TRBJ2-6, with no clear D. Germline values: CDR1 SGHKS, CDR2 YYEKEE (reference sequence). The length of the CDR3 is 15 residues. V was cut by 4 bases and J by 2 bases, with 10 bases left in between. The CDR3 nucleotides are TGTGCCAGCAGCCTCTCACGGGCTGGGGCCAACGTCCTGACTTTC. The encoded protein is CASSLSRAGANVLTF.

This clonotype has more than one count but fewer than ten. The rearrangement joins TRBV27 to TRBJ2-3; D unresolved. Per the germline V gene, CDR1 is MNHEY and CDR2 is SMNVEV (reference sequence). This CDR3 is built from 16 residues. V lost 2 bases to trimming and J lost 2 bases, with 14 bases between them. CDR3 coding DNA: TGTGCCAGCAGTTTAGTGGGTTATGAAAACACAGATACGCAGTATTTT. Residues: CASSLVGYENTDTQYF.

The gene calls are TRBV9 and TRBJ2-5; either TRBD1 or TRBD2 may supply D (6 bases each). Germline-derived CDR1 and CDR2 are SGDLS and YYNGEE. The CDR3 consists of 15 residues. V dropped 2 bases and J dropped 2 bases, with 13 bases sitting between them. The CDR3 is CASSVGGGRQETQYF. In DNA form, the CDR3 reads TGTGCCAGCAGCGTGGGGGGCGGACGTCAAGAGACCCAGTACTTC.

This clonotype showed up many times. The chain couples TRBV5-1 to TRBJ1-3; no firm D call. The CDR3 is 14 residues long. The germline V gene encodes CDR1 SGHRS and CDR2 YFSETQ. Trimming stripped 4 bases from V and 1 base from J, with 9 bases between. Here the CDR3 reads CASSPTLSGNTIYF. CDR3 nucleotide sequence: TGCGCCAGCAGCCCGACCCTGTCTGGAAACACCATATATTTT.

Ten or more counts support this clonotype. The CDR3 is CASSTRTVNTEAFF. Written as DNA, the CDR3 is TGCGCCAGCAGCACGAGAACTGTGAACACTGAAGCTTTCTTT. This chain connects TRBV5-1 to TRBJ1-1; D gene uncertain. This CDR3 has 14 amino acids. V lost 4 bases and J lost 0, with 10 bases in between. Germline-derived CDR1 and CDR2 are SGHRS and YFSETQ.

This clonotype was seen only a few times. The chain combines TRBV5-8 with TRBJ2-2, with 10 positions matching TRBD1. The CDR3 has 15 amino acids. The trim removed 6 bases at V and 4 bases at J, leaving 6 bases unmatched. Germline lookup yields CDR1 SGHTS and CDR2 YDEGEE. CDR3 in DNA: TGTGCCAGCAACCCCGGGACAGGGGTCACCGGGGAGCTGTTTTTT. Amino acids: CASNPGTGVTGELFF.

This clonotype was detected many times. This chain uses TRBV20-1 with TRBJ2-3, with unresolved D. CDR1 is DFQATT and CDR2 is SNEGSKA in the germline V gene (reference sequence). V lost 5 bases to trimming and J lost 1 base, with 19 bases between them. CDR3 length: 16 residues. CDR3 in DNA: TGCAGTGCTTCGGGTGCGGCTGACCTCGGCACAGATACGCAGTATTTT. Translated, it gives CSASGAADLGTDTQYF.